Shown below are 9 T cell receptor beta chains from a single sample sequenced in a study of tumor-infiltrating lymphocytes in localized non-small cell lung cancer. The repertoire was sequenced with immunoSEQ multiplex PCR; TCRdb's copy has only in-frame clones and lacks some. This table holds about 15,000 clones, around 75% found once. Sequencing was carried out using lung tumor tissue. Every receptor here comes from a human donor with non-small cell lung cancer.

V gene TRBV28 combines with J gene TRBJ2-3; D might be TRBD2 (7 bases). Trimming took 7 bases from V and 4 from J, leaving 21 bases between them. Germline CDR1 MDHEN, CDR2 SYDVKM. The CDR3 extends over 16 amino acids. In nucleotides, the CDR3 is TGTGCCAGCACCTCCCCTAGGGGCGGGGGCCCAGATACGCAGTATTTT. It specifies CASTSPRGGGPDTQYF.

This clone has more than one count but fewer than ten. The genes are TRBV7-2 and TRBJ2-5; possible D gene TRBD2, 6 bases. Deletions cut 4 bases from V and 4 bases from J, with 16 bases between. This CDR3 region has 15 residues. Germline V CDR1 and CDR2: SGHTA, FQGNSA. CDR3 nucleotides: TGTGCCAGCAGCTATCAGGGCGGGACGGTAGAGACCCAGTACTTC. Translated, it gives CASSYQGGTVETQYF. Full variable domain (outside the CDR3, taken from reference TRBV7-2 and TRBJ2-5): GAGVSQSPSNKVTEKGKDVELRCDPISGHTALYWYRQSLGQGLEFLIYFQGNSAPDKSGLPSDRFSAERTGGSVSTLTIQRTQQEDSAVYLCASSYQGGTVETQYFGPGTRLLVL.

The CDR3 loop is CAWGDSGYEQYF. CDR3 sequence (DNA): TGTGCCTGGGGGGACAGCGGCTACGAGCAGTACTTC. The chain joins TRBV30 to TRBJ2-7; 7 bases map to TRBD1. Germline CDR1 GTSNPN, CDR2 SVGIG (reference sequence). This CDR3 region has 12 residues. V dropped 5 bases and J dropped 3; count of bases not matched to a gene: 4. Based on the CDR3 plus reference TRBV30 and TRBJ2-7, the full variable domain is SQTIHQWPATLVQPVGSPLSLECTVEGTSNPNLYWYRQAAGRGLQLLFYSVGIGQISSEVPQNLSASRPQDRQFILSSKKLLLSDSGFYLCAWGDSGYEQYFGPGTRLTVT.

The V and J genes are TRBV18 and TRBJ1-1; the D is unclear. CDR3 length equals 14 residues. V lost 2 bases to trimming and J lost 4 bases, with 11 bases between them. The germline gives CDR1 KGHSH, CDR2 LQKENI. The chain's CDR3 is CASSPVSRGTEAFF. In nucleotides, the CDR3 is TGTGCCAGCTCACCAGTCAGCCGGGGCACTGAAGCTTTCTTT.

The chain is built from TRBV6-4 and TRBJ2-2; the match to TRBD2 covers 11 bases. Losses at the gene ends were 5 bases for V and 5 bases for J; bases not matched to a gene: 4. This CDR3 comprises 15 residues. The germline gives CDR1 MRHNA, CDR2 SNTAGT. The CDR3 loop reads CASSPGTSGTGELFF. The CDR3 coding sequence is TGTGCCAGCAGTCCCGGGACTAGCGGAACCGGGGAGCTGTTTTTT.

The rearrangement joins TRBV5-1 to TRBJ2-5; D is unresolved. The CDR3 is 17 amino acids. V lost 0 bases to trimming and J lost 0 bases, with 15 bases between them. CDR1 and CDR2 (germline): SGHRS, YFSETQ. CDR3 amino acids: CASSLAFGSPDQETQYF. The CDR3 DNA is TGCGCCAGCAGCTTGGCCTTCGGCTCACCGGACCAAGAGACCCAGTACTTC.

This sequence joins TRBV5-1 and TRBJ2-2, with D unclear. This CDR3 is 15 amino acids long. Germline V gene data show CDR1 as SGHRS and CDR2 as YFSETQ. Trimming shortened V by 2 bases and J by 0 bases, and 8 bases separated the two germline ends. The CDR3 region has the DNA TGCGCCAGCAGCTTATACCGGGCGAACACCGGGGAGCTGTTTTTT. Amino acid sequence: CASSLYRANTGELFF. The full variable domain, completed using reference TRBV5-1 and TRBJ2-2, is KAGVTQTPRYLIKTRGQQVTLSCSPISGHRSVSWYQQTPGQGLQFLFEYFSETQRNKGNFPGRFSGRQFSNSRSEMNVSTLELGDSALYLCASSLYRANTGELFFGEGSRLTVL.

The V gene is TRBV11-1, the J gene TRBJ2-1; the D gene is possibly TRBD2 (5 bases). Trimming removed 8 bases at V and 8 bases at J, with 22 bases between. There are 15 residues in the CDR3. Germline CDR1 is SGHAT and CDR2 is FQDESV (reference sequence). For the CDR3, the DNA is TGTGCCAGCGGAAGGTCTAAGAGAAAGAGGGATGAGCAGTTCTTC. Its protein product is CASGRSKRKRDEQFF.

This chain joins TRBV27 and TRBJ2-1; D unresolved. The germline CDR1 and CDR2 sequences are MNHEY and SMNVEV (reference sequence). The ends were cut back, 10 bases at V and 4 bases at J, with 14 bases in the middle. The CDR3 sequence is 13 residues long. The CDR3: CATQRLNYNEQFF. CDR3 sequence (DNA): TGTGCCACTCAGAGACTGAATTACAATGAGCAGTTCTTC.